Presented here are 12 T cell receptor beta chains from one specimen sequenced in a study of early T cells in non-severe SARS-CoV-2 infection. TCRdb independently ran MiXCR on the 5' RACE reads; one entry per CDR3 protein. The repertoire holds fewer than 75,000 distinct CDR3 sequences, with over 20% as singletons. Specimen: whole blood, collected at baseline. These receptors were obtained from an adult who was a healthcare worker with PCR-confirmed SARS-CoV-2 infection or an uninfected control (not recorded which).

This clonotype appeared a few times. The chain joins TRBV12-3 or TRBV12-4 to TRBJ1-2; TRBD1 matches 8 bases. V gave up 2 bases and J gave up 6 bases; unmatched junction bases: 5. The CDR3 contains 14 residues. DNA for the CDR3: TGTGCCAGCAGTTTACAGGGGGCGCGCCATGGCTACACCTTC. Amino acid sequence: CASSLQGARHGYTF.

The chain joins TRBV4-1 to TRBJ2-2; D might be TRBD2 (6 bases). Trimming shortened V by 4 bases and J by 8 bases, and 11 bases separated the two germline ends. Germline values: CDR1 MGHRA, CDR2 YSYEKL. The length of the CDR3 is 13 residues. The CDR3 nucleotides are TGCGCCAGCAGCCGGACTACCGAAGGGGAGCTGTTTTTT. The encoded protein is CASSRTTEGELFF.

The chain joins TRBV5-1 to TRBJ2-3; 8 bases align to TRBD2. Germline CDR1 and CDR2: SGHRS and YFSETQ. The V and J ends lost 3 bases and 6 bases, in that order; junction bases with no gene match: 9. The CDR3 is 15 residues long. CDR3 DNA sequence: TGCGCCAGCAGCTCTGGGACTAGGGGTCTGGATACGCAGTATTTT. Residues: CASSSGTRGLDTQYF.

The V and J genes are TRBV6-5 and TRBJ1-6; 7 bases fit TRBD1. The CDR3 loop spans 15 amino acids. Unmatched junction bases numbered 10, after V lost 6 bases and J lost 8 bases. The germline gives CDR1 MNHEY, CDR2 SVGAGI. The CDR3 DNA sequence: TGTGCCAGCAGCGTAAACAGGGGATCTGATTCACCCCTCCACTTT. Translating it yields CASSVNRGSDSPLHF.

This clonotype was seen many times. The chain uses TRBV5-1 and TRBJ1-1; D is unclear. V lost 4 bases, J lost 1 base, and 17 bases lay in between. CDR1 and CDR2 (germline): SGHRS, YFSETQ. The CDR3 runs 16 residues. CDR3 sequence: CASSPSRVLQNTEAFF. CDR3 nucleotides: TGCGCCAGCAGCCCTTCCCGGGTCCTCCAGAACACTGAAGCTTTCTTT.

V is TRBV5-6 and J is TRBJ1-1; D is undetermined. Per germline, CDR1 SGHDT and CDR2 YYEEEE. The CDR3 has 12 residues. V lost 4 bases, J lost 10 bases, and 14 bases lay in between. DNA for the CDR3: TGTGCCAGCAGCCACGCCGGGTTGACAGCTTTCTTT. Translated: CASSHAGLTAFF. The full variable domain, with the rest looked up from reference TRBV5-6 and TRBJ1-1, is DAGVTQSPTHLIKTRGQQVTLRCSPKSGHDTVSWYQQALGQGPQFIFQYYEEEERQRGNFPDRFSGHQFPNYSSELNVNALLLGDSALYLCASSHAGLTAFFGQGTRLTVV.

This clonotype was seen repeatedly, ten times or more. The rearrangement joins TRBV27 to TRBJ2-7; D is undetermined. Germline CDR1 MNHEY, CDR2 SMNVEV (reference sequence). Trimming shortened V by 2 bases and J by 3 bases, and 8 bases separated the two germline ends. CDR3 length: 13 residues. CDR3 amino acids: CASSLNRYYEQYF. The DNA of the CDR3 is TGTGCCAGCAGTTTAAACAGATACTACGAGCAGTACTTC.

This clonotype was recorded many times. The V and J genes are TRBV10-3 and TRBJ1-5; D call uncertain. The CDR3 loop spans 13 amino acids. Germline V CDR1 and CDR2: ENHRY, SYGVKD. V was cut by 8 bases and J by 3 bases, with 11 bases left in between. The chain's CDR3 is CAIRNEVNQPQHF. As DNA, the CDR3 is TGTGCCATCCGTAACGAAGTCAATCAGCCCCAGCATTTT.

This clonotype was seen a handful of times. The chain carries TRBV10-3 and TRBJ2-3; 8 positions agree with TRBD1. Germline CDR1 reads ENHRY; CDR2 reads SYGVKD. V lost 4 bases, J lost 4 bases, and 10 bases stayed unmatched. This CDR3 spans 16 amino acids. The CDR3 coding sequence is TGTGCCATCAGTGGTACCGGGACAGGAGTTCCAGATACGCAGTATTTT. Its translation: CAISGTGTGVPDTQYF.

This rearrangement joins TRBV12-3 or TRBV12-4 to TRBJ2-1, with 9 bases matching TRBD1. This CDR3 contains 13 residues. V shed 6 bases and J 16 bases; nucleotides not matched to a gene: 13. CDR3 in amino acids: CASSPFVPGQGFF. The DNA of the CDR3 is TGTGCCAGCAGCCCCTTCGTCCCGGGACAGGGCTTCTTC.

This clonotype has just a few counts. The chain carries TRBV4-1 and TRBJ1-4; D not resolved. Looked up from germline, CDR1 is MGHRA and CDR2 is YSYEKL. The CDR3 is made up of 12 amino acids. Trimming removed 5 bases from V and 7 bases from J, with 8 bases in between. The CDR3 DNA sequence: TGCGCCAGCAGCGAGAAGAGTGAAAAACTGTTTTTT. Its translation is CASSEKSEKLFF.

This rearrangement joins TRBV7-9 to TRBJ2-7, with 8 bases matching TRBD2. CDR3 length: 14 amino acids. V gave up 7 bases and J gave up 2 bases; unmatched junction bases: 7. CDR1 and CDR2 from the germline V gene are SEHNR and FQNEAQ (reference sequence). The CDR3 DNA follows: TGTGCCAGCACCTTTAGCGGGGCAACCTACGAGCAGTACTTC. This gives the protein CASTFSGATYEQYF. The whole variable domain, filled in from reference TRBV7-9 and TRBJ2-7, reads DTGVSQNPRHKITKRGQNVTFRCDPISEHNRLYWYRQTLGQGPEFLTYFQNEAQLEKSRLLSDRFSAERPKGSFSTLEIQRTEQGDSAMYLCASTFSGATYEQYFGPGTRLTVT.